The rows below give T cell receptor beta chains drawn from one sample of a study of cytomegalovirus exposure and HLA in healthy donors. Data came from immunoSEQ multiplex PCR; TCRdb stores just in-frame clones and leaves some out. The data show 150,000 to 200,000 clones, over 75% seen once. Source material: PBMCs. Source of these receptors: a man aged 18 to 30 in good health and CMV-seropositive. The CDR3 runs from the conserved cysteine through the conserved F or W. Each record gives: V gene, clone size, J gene, D gene, CDR3 DNA, CDR3 protein. A D gene is named only where the DNA matches it firmly. Size is omitted from some rows. Given values are once, few, many or a class for expanded clones.

V: TRBV30; size: -; J: TRBJ2-1; D: TRBD2; DNA: TGTGCCTGGAGTCGCACCGGGACTAGCGTCTACAATGAGCAGTTCTTC; CDR3: CAWSRTGTSVYNEQFF
V: TRBV2; size: -; J: TRBJ2-5; D: -; DNA: TGTGCCAGCCGGGGACTGGAGGAGACCCAGTACTTC; CDR3: CASRGLEETQYF
V: TRBV5-1; size: few; J: TRBJ2-6; D: -; DNA: TGCGCCAGCAGCTGGGAGGTGGAGGCTGGGGCCAACGTCCTGACTTTC; CDR3: CASSWEVEAGANVLTF
V: TRBV12-2; size: once; J: TRBJ2-7; D: -; DNA: TGTGCAAGTCGCCCCGTTCGACAGAAAACCTACGAGCAGTACTTC; CDR3: CASRPVRQKTYEQYF
V: TRBV15; size: few; J: TRBJ1-4; D: TRBD1; DNA: TGTGCCACCAGCAGGTCGGGACAGCTTAATGAAAAACTGTTTTTT; CDR3: CATSRSGQLNEKLFF
V: TRBV18; size: -; J: TRBJ2-5; D: -; DNA: TGTGCCAGCTCAAAAGCCCTTCAAGAGACCCAGTACTTC; CDR3: CASSKALQETQYF
V: TRBV5-4; size: -; J: TRBJ2-1; D: -; DNA: TGTGCCAGGGAGGCGAGACTCTTGGATGAGCAGTTCTTC; CDR3: CAREARLLDEQFF
V: TRBV10-1; size: -; J: TRBJ2-3; D: TRBD2; DNA: TGCGCCAGCAGTGAACTAGCGGGCGGACTCACAGATACGCAGTATTTT; CDR3: CASSELAGGLTDTQYF
V: TRBV4-3; size: few; J: TRBJ2-7; D: TRBD2; DNA: TGCGCCAGCAGCCAGAACCCACTAGCGGGGGCCTACGAGCAGTACTTC; CDR3: CASSQNPLAGAYEQYF
V: TRBV5-1; size: -; J: TRBJ2-1; D: TRBD2; DNA: TGCGCCAGCAGCTTTCGCCTAGCGGGGGGGCCCTATGAGCAGTTCTTC; CDR3: CASSFRLAGGPYEQFF
V: TRBV5-6; size: -; J: TRBJ2-7; D: -; DNA: TGTGCCAGCAGCTTCGGTGCGGGCTCCTACGAGCAGTACTTC; CDR3: CASSFGAGSYEQYF
V: TRBV27; size: once; J: TRBJ2-7; D: -; DNA: TGTGCCAGCAGTTTTAACCTGGCCCACGAGCAGTACTTC; CDR3: CASSFNLAHEQYF
V: TRBV18; size: -; J: TRBJ1-1; D: -; DNA: TGTGCCAGCTCACCACTGGAGGGGCTGGGGGACACTGAAGCTTTCTTT; CDR3: CASSPLEGLGDTEAFF
V: TRBV2; size: -; J: TRBJ1-1; D: TRBD1; DNA: TGTGCGCAACCCGGGACAGGGGGCTCTGAAGCTTTCTTT; CDR3: CAQPGTGGSEAFF
V: TRBV2; size: -; J: TRBJ2-2; D: TRBD1; DNA: TGTGCCAGCAAGACCGGGACAGGGGGCTTGACCGGGGAGCTGTTTTTT; CDR3: CASKTGTGGLTGELFF
V: TRBV6-6; size: -; J: TRBJ2-5; D: TRBD1; DNA: TGTGCCAGCAGCCCTTGGGACAGCCAAGAGACCCAGTACTTC; CDR3: CASSPWDSQETQYF
V: TRBV14; size: -; J: TRBJ2-1; D: TRBD1; DNA: TGTGCCAGCAGCCAAGATGGGGGACAGGGGTTCGAGCAGTTCTTC; CDR3: CASSQDGGQGFEQFF
V: TRBV10-3; size: -; J: TRBJ1-1; D: TRBD1; DNA: TGTGCCATCAGTGAAAACAGGGGGAACACTGAAGCTTTCTTT; CDR3: CAISENRGNTEAFF
V: TRBV18; size: -; J: TRBJ2-7; D: TRBD2; DNA: TGTGCCAGCTCACCATCCGGGACTAGTATCTACGAGCAGTACTTC; CDR3: CASSPSGTSIYEQYF
V: TRBV15; size: -; J: TRBJ2-7; D: -; DNA: TGTGCCACCAGCAGAGATGCGTATAGCAGTCGGTACGAGCAGTACTTC; CDR3: CATSRDAYSSRYEQYF
V: TRBV5-4; size: -; J: TRBJ2-1; D: TRBD1; DNA: TGTGCCAGCACCCCTGGACAGGTTGGTGAGCAGTTCTTC; CDR3: CASTPGQVGEQFF
V: TRBV27; size: -; J: TRBJ1-4; D: -; DNA: TGTGCCAGCAGTGGGTACGAGGGTTTCCTTTTGGGTGAAAAACTGTTTTTT; CDR3: CASSGYEGFLLGEKLFF
V: TRBV25-1; size: -; J: TRBJ1-1; D: TRBD1; DNA: TGTGCCAGCAGTGAGACAGGGGGTTACACTGAAGCTTTCTTT; CDR3: CASSETGGYTEAFF
V: TRBV5-4; size: -; J: TRBJ1-4; D: -; DNA: TGTGCCAGCAGCTTAATCGGGGGGGGCGGCGCTAATGAAAAACTGTTTTTT; CDR3: CASSLIGGGGANEKLFF
V: TRBV6-5; size: few; J: TRBJ1-1; D: -; DNA: TGTGCCAGCAGCCGCAGGACCGGAGGGGACACTGAAGCTTTCTTT; CDR3: CASSRRTGGDTEAFF
V: TRBV30; size: -; J: TRBJ1-1; D: TRBD1; DNA: TGTGCCTGGACCGACTTCATACAGGGGCCCACTGAAGCTTTCTTT; CDR3: CAWTDFIQGPTEAFF
V: TRBV15; size: -; J: TRBJ2-5; D: -; DNA: TGTGCCACCAGCAGAGATCCCTCGACAACGAGAAAAGAGACCCAGTACTTC; CDR3: CATSRDPSTTRKETQYF
V: TRBV5-1; size: -; J: TRBJ2-5; D: -; DNA: TGCGCCAGCAGCGTTGGCACGGCAGGCCAAGAGACCCAGTACTTC; CDR3: CASSVGTAGQETQYF
V: TRBV29-1; size: -; J: TRBJ1-4; D: TRBD1; DNA: TGCAGCGTAGGGACAGCTATTAATGAAAAACTGTTTTTT; CDR3: CSVGTAINEKLFF
V: TRBV7-2; size: -; J: TRBJ2-2; D: TRBD2; DNA: TGTGCCAGCAGCTTAGCTCGAGCGGGGGGGCCGAGCGGGGAGCTGTTTTTT; CDR3: CASSLARAGGPSGELFF
V: TRBV18; size: once; J: TRBJ2-3; D: TRBD2; DNA: TGTGCCAGCTCACCACAAGCGGGGAGCACAGATACGCAGTATTTT; CDR3: CASSPQAGSTDTQYF
V: TRBV19; size: -; J: TRBJ2-7; D: -; DNA: TGTGCCAGTAGTGCCTACGGCTCCTACGAGCAGTACTTC; CDR3: CASSAYGSYEQYF
V: TRBV25-1; size: -; J: TRBJ2-7; D: TRBD2; DNA: TGTGCCAGCAGCGCGGGAGGGAACGAGCAGTACTTC; CDR3: CASSAGGNEQYF
V: TRBV4-3; size: -; J: TRBJ1-1; D: TRBD1; DNA: TGCGCCAGCAGCCAGGGACAGGGGGAGGGGGCTGAAGCTTTCTTT; CDR3: CASSQGQGEGAEAFF
V: TRBV29-1; size: -; J: TRBJ2-1; D: TRBD2; DNA: TGCAGCGTAGAGCGGGGGGGGTTCAATGAGCAGTTCTTC; CDR3: CSVERGGFNEQFF
V: TRBV7-6; size: -; J: TRBJ2-3; D: TRBD2; DNA: TGTGCCAGCAGCCCGCTTAGCGGGGGGGTCAGAGATACGCAGTATTTT; CDR3: CASSPLSGGVRDTQYF
V: TRBV19; size: -; J: TRBJ2-3; D: -; DNA: TGTGCCAGTTCACAGGGCGGCACAGATACGCAGTATTTT; CDR3: CASSQGGTDTQYF
V: TRBV19; size: once; J: TRBJ2-5; D: -; DNA: TGTGCCAGTAGTATAACTATGCCAGAGACCCAGTACTTC; CDR3: CASSITMPETQYF
V: TRBV4-1; size: -; J: TRBJ2-7; D: -; DNA: TGCGCCAGCAGCGAAAGCGGGTTCAGCTCCTACGAGCAGTACTTC; CDR3: CASSESGFSSYEQYF
V: TRBV9; size: -; J: TRBJ2-1; D: -; DNA: TGTGCCAGCAGCGGCGGAGATAAGGATGAGCAGTTCTTC; CDR3: CASSGGDKDEQFF
V: TRBV10-3; size: -; J: TRBJ2-7; D: -; DNA: TGTGCCATCAGAAACAGGCCAGATTACCACTACGAGCAGTACTTC; CDR3: CAIRNRPDYHYEQYF
V: TRBV7-9; size: -; J: TRBJ2-5; D: TRBD2; DNA: TGTGCCAGCAGCTTGCGGGGGGAAGAGACCCAGTACTTC; CDR3: CASSLRGEETQYF
V: TRBV7-8; size: -; J: TRBJ1-4; D: TRBD1; DNA: TGTGCCAGCACGTCCGGGACAGGGCTTAATGAAAAACTGTTTTTT; CDR3: CASTSGTGLNEKLFF
V: TRBV30; size: -; J: TRBJ1-6; D: -; DNA: TGTGCCTGGAGTGGAACAGATAATTCACCCCTCCACTTT; CDR3: CAWSGTDNSPLHF
V: TRBV7-7; size: -; J: TRBJ2-5; D: TRBD2; DNA: TGTGCTAGCAGCTTAGGGACTATGGGGGAGACCCAGTACTTC; CDR3: CASSLGTMGETQYF
V: TRBV5-1; size: -; J: TRBJ2-1; D: TRBD2; DNA: TGCGCCAGCAGCTTCTCTAGCGGGGGGCCCGGGGATGAGCAGTTCTTC; CDR3: CASSFSSGGPGDEQFF
V: TRBV4-3; size: few; J: TRBJ2-6; D: -; DNA: TGCGCCAGCAGCCAATTGAGCTCTGGGGCCAACGTCCTGACTTTC; CDR3: CASSQLSSGANVLTF
V: TRBV6-5; size: once; J: TRBJ1-6; D: -; DNA: TGTGCCAGCAGTTACGAGAAACGGGATTCACCCCTCTACTTT; CDR3: CASSYEKRDSPLYF
V: TRBV18; size: -; J: TRBJ2-7; D: -; DNA: TGTGCCAGCTCACCACCGATGGCTAGCTGGGAGCAGTACTTC; CDR3: CASSPPMASWEQYF
V: TRBV12-5; size: -; J: TRBJ1-1; D: TRBD1; DNA: TGTGCTAGTGTTACAGGGGGCGGTGAAGCTTTCTTT; CDR3: CASVTGGGEAFF
V: TRBV6-6; size: -; J: TRBJ2-3; D: -; DNA: TGTGCCTGCGGGGAGATCTCCAGGAGGTATTTT; CDR3: CACGEISRRYF
V: TRBV6-5; size: once; J: TRBJ2-7; D: TRBD1; DNA: TGTGCCAGCAATCCTACAGGGGCCTACGAGCAGTACTTC; CDR3: CASNPTGAYEQYF
V: TRBV4-3; size: once; J: TRBJ2-1; D: -; DNA: TGCGCCAGCAATGTGTGGGGGGTCAATGAGCAGTTCTTC; CDR3: CASNVWGVNEQFF
V: TRBV10-1; size: -; J: TRBJ2-2; D: TRBD2; DNA: TGCGCCAGCAGTGATAGCGGGGGGGCCGGGGAGCTGTTTTTT; CDR3: CASSDSGGAGELFF
V: TRBV7-3; size: -; J: TRBJ1-2; D: -; DNA: TGTGCCAGCAGCTCCATGCCAGGGCTAAACTATGGCTACACCTTC; CDR3: CASSSMPGLNYGYTF
V: TRBV7-2; size: -; J: TRBJ1-2; D: -; DNA: TGTGCCAGCAGCTTAGGACCCGGGTATGATGGCTACACCTTC; CDR3: CASSLGPGYDGYTF
V: TRBV16; size: -; J: TRBJ2-7; D: -; DNA: TGTGCCAGCAGCCACGGTTCTAACGAGCAGTACTTC; CDR3: CASSHGSNEQYF
V: TRBV9; size: -; J: TRBJ2-1; D: -; DNA: TGTGCCAGCAGCGTAGAAGCATTTAGCTCCTACAATGAGCAGTTCTTC; CDR3: CASSVEAFSSYNEQFF
V: TRBV30; size: -; J: TRBJ2-4; D: TRBD2; DNA: TGTGCTTCGGGGGAGGGGCTAGCCAAAAACATTCAGTACTTC; CDR3: CASGEGLAKNIQYF